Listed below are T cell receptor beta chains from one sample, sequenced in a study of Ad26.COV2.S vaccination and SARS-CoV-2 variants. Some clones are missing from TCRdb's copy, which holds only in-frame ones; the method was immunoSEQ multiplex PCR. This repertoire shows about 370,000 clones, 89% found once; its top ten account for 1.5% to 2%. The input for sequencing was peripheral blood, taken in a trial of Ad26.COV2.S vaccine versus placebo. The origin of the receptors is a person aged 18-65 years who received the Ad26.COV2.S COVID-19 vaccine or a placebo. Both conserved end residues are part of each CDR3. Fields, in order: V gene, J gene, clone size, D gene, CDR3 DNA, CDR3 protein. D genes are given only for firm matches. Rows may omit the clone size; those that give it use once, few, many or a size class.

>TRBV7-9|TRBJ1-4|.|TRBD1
TGTGCCAGCAGCTCCTCAGGGGGACGCGAAAAACTGTTTTTT
CASSSSGGREKLFF
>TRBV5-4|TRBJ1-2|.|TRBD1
TGTGCCAGCAGCCGGACAGGCCGTGGCTACACCTTC
CASSRTGRGYTF
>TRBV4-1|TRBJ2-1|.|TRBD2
TGCGCCAGCAGCCCCGCGGGAGTGAGCAATGAGCAGTTCTTC
CASSPAGVSNEQFF
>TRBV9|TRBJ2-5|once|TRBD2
TGTGCCAGCGGACTAGCGGGAGAGACCCAGTACTTC
CASGLAGETQYF
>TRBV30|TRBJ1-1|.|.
TGTGCCTGGAGTCTGGATTTGGCACAGGGTTGGACTGAAGCTTTCTTT
CAWSLDLAQGWTEAFF
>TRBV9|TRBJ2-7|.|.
TGTGCCAGCAGCGTAGCTGGGGACCACTACGAGCAGTACTTC
CASSVAGDHYEQYF
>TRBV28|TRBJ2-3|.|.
TGTGCCAGCAGTTTATCGCCAGGGACCCAACAGACCCACGTAAGAGATACGCAGTATTTT
CASSLSPGTQQTHVRDTQYF
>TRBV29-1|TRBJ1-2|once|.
TGCAGCACTCTGACGGGAGATGGCTACACCTTC
CSTLTGDGYTF
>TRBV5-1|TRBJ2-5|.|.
TGCGCCAGCAGCTGGGACACGGGAAAGACCCAGTACTTC
CASSWDTGKTQYF
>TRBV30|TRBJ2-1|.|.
TGTGCCTGGAGTGTCAGGGGTGGAGGCAATGAGCAGTTCTTC
CAWSVRGGGNEQFF
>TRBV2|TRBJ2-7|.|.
TGTGCCAGCAGTGGGGGTGGAGGATACGAGCAGTACTTC
CASSGGGGYEQYF
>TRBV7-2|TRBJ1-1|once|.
TGTGCCAGCAGCGTAAGGACAGTTGGGGAAGCTTTCTTT
CASSVRTVGEAFF
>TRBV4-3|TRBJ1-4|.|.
TGCGCCAGCAGCCGGGAGGGGCGAACTAATGAAAAACTGTTTTTT
CASSREGRTNEKLFF
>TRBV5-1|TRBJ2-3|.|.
TGCGCCAGCAGCTTGGAGCGGAGTAACACAGATACGCAGTATTTT
CASSLERSNTDTQYF
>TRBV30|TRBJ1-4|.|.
TGTGCCTGGAGTTTACAGCGGGGTACTAATGAAAAACTGTTTTTT
CAWSLQRGTNEKLFF
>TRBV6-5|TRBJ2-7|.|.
TGTGCCAGCAGTTACATCGGACAGCAGTACTTC
CASSYIGQQYF
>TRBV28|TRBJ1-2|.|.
TGTGCCAGCAGTTCACCCACCCCTGGCAGGGACGACTATGGCTACACCTTC
CASSSPTPGRDDYGYTF
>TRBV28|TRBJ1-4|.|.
TGTGCCAGCAGTTTCACAGGGATCAATGAAAAACTGTTTTTT
CASSFTGINEKLFF
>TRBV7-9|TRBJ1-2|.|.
TGTGCCAGCAGCCCCAGCGGGGGCCCTCCCCACTATGGCTACACCTTC
CASSPSGGPPHYGYTF
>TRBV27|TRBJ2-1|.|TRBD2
TGTGCCAGCAGTTCAAGACTAGCGGGAGGTAAAAATGAGCAGTTCTTC
CASSSRLAGGKNEQFF
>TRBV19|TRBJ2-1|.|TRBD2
TGTGCCAGGACCTCGGCGGGAGGGACCTACAATGAGCAGTTCTTC
CARTSAGGTYNEQFF
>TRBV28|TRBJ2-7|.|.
TGTGCCAGCAGTTTACGGACCCACGAGCAGTACTTC
CASSLRTHEQYF
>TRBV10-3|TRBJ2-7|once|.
TGTGCCATGAGTACTAGTACGAAAGGATGGGAGCAGTACTTC
CAMSTSTKGWEQYF
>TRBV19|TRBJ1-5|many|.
TGTGCCAGTAGATCGTACAGAAACAATCAGCCCCAGCATTTT
CASRSYRNNQPQHF
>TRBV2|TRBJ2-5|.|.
TGTGCCAGCAGGTTTCTGGAGACCCAGTACTTC
CASRFLETQYF
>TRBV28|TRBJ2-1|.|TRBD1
TGTGCCAGCGCGACAGGGGCGGGCTACAATGAGCAGTTCTTC
CASATGAGYNEQFF
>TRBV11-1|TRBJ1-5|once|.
TGTGCCAGCAGCTTAGGAAGAAATCAGCCCCAGCATTTT
CASSLGRNQPQHF
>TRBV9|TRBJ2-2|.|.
TGTGCCAGCAGCGACTCTAAACAGGGACCCGGGGAGCTGTTTTTT
CASSDSKQGPGELFF
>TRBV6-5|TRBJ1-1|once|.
TGTGCCAGCAGTTTGGTGGGACATAATGAAGCTTTCTTT
CASSLVGHNEAFF
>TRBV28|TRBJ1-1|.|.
TGTGCCAGCAGTGACAACATGAACACTGAAGCTTTCTTT
CASSDNMNTEAFF